Detailed here is one TCR beta chain. This clone was seen just once. No antigen is known for it. It has no much larger one-base neighbor in the sample; base qualities were not kept. Whole blood was collected in K2EDTA tubes by collaborating institutions according to the institutions' own protocols. For TCRbeta analysis, collaborator samples were shipped as frozen whole blood, as isolated PBMCs, or as DNA extracted from either sample type. TCRbeta CDR3 regions were amplified from genomic DNA by means of the immunoSEQ Assay, a bias-controlled multiplex PCR. Per the authors' processing: The number of nucleated cells in each sample was estimated from the amplification of reference gene primers within the assay. Sequence reads were collapsed and filtered to measure the absolute abundance of every unique TCRbeta CDR3 rearrangement. For each sample, productive Simpson clonality was calculated as the square root of Simpson's diversity index over productive rearrangements. TCRdb obtained this table from immuneACCESS and retained in-frame rearrangements with V and J assigned. These tables miss some clones; where compared with another copy, unresolved V genes account for less than half of the shortfall, and the remainder is unexplained. V, J and clone size reflect that table, while D and trimming were determined from the DNA. Within this sample are just under 350,000 clones, with about 86% of them counted one time only. The leading ten clones occupy 2.5% to 3% of the sample.

The sample belongs to a study of blood T cell repertoires in COVID-19 (TCRdb year 2020). A note on the overall study: Samples from collaborators originated in the United States, Italy and Spain and spanned both the acute and convalescent phases of COVID-19. The repertoires were released in a freely available public database meant as a resource for research on the immune response to SARS-CoV-2. The dataset comprised deeply sampled blood TCRbeta repertoires from subjects exposed to, actively infected with, or recovered from COVID-19. Where available, HLA class I and class II types were taken from metadata supplied by the sample provider and were not determined by assay-based typing. A de-identified subject ID, COVID-19 status, age in years and sex were almost always included in the sample metadata. The samples were drawn from two sources: the first 160 participants of the ongoing ImmuneRACE study, and fewer than 1,500 subjects contributed by 6 global collaborators. The prospective study material was composed of cDNA or gDNA derived from T cells, B-cell-depleted T cells, or PBMCs.

CDR1 and CDR2, per the germline V gene (reference sequence), are GTSNPN and SVGIG. V is clipped by 3 bases and J by 4 bases, and the sequence between their germline boundaries is 9 bases long. The CDR3 spans 12 residues, from the cysteine through the phenylalanine. Of the read, only the CDR3 DNA is kept; its 36 bases are in frame from base 1. Points the paper makes about the study in general: The amount of clinical and demographic metadata varied by source and participant and was provided uncurated.

The receptor comes from a man aged 25-45 years with active or convalescent COVID-19. The rearranged chain carries TRBV30 and TRBJ1-2; a tentative D call is TRBD1 (5 bases match). Sequencing was done on a sample of peripheral blood. In nucleotide form, the sequence is TGTGCCTGGAGAGATAGGGGCTATGGCTACACCTTC. This sequence encodes CAWRDRGYGYTF. With all but the CDR3 taken from the reference TRBV30 and TRBJ1-2 genes, the full variable domain is: SQTIHQWPATLVQPVGSPLSLECTVEGTSNPNLYWYRQAAGRGLQLLFYSVGIGQISSEVPQNLSASRPQDRQFILSSKKLLLSDSGFYLCAWRDRGYGYTFGSGTRLTVV.